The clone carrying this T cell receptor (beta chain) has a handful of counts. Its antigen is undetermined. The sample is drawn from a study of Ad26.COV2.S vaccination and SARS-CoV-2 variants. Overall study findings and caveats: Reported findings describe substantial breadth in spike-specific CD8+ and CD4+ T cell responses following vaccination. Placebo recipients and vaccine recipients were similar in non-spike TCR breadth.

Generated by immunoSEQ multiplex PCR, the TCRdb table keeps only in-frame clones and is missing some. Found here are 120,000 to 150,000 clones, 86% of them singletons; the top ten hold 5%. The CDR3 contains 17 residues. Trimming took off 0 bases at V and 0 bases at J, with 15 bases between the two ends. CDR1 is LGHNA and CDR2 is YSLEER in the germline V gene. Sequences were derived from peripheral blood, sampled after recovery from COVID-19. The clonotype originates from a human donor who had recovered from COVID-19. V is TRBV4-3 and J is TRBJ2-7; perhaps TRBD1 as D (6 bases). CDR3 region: CASSQEAVTGTSYEQYF. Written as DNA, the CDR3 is TGCGCCAGCAGCCAAGAGGCCGTGACAGGAACCTCCTACGAGCAGTACTTC.